These 21 T cell receptor beta chains share one sample of origin, sequenced in a study of blood T cell repertoires in COVID-19. Method: immunoSEQ multiplex PCR; TCRdb's copy keeps in-frame clones and lacks some. The sample includes roughly 250,000 clones, 87% of them seen just once. The sample taken for sequencing was PBMCs or T cells enriched from blood (not recorded which). All receptors come from a woman younger than 45 with acute COVID-19.

This chain connects TRBV5-4 to TRBJ1-2; D unclear. This CDR3 region has 15 residues. CDR1 and CDR2 (germline): SGHNT, YYREEE (reference sequence). V lost 3 bases and J 2 bases, leaving 14 bases between the germline ends. The CDR3 DNA sequence: TGTGCCAGCAGCTACCCGACGTCCGGGAACTATGGCTACACCTTC. It translates to CASSYPTSGNYGYTF.

This chain's CDR3 is CAWRDRDNSPLHF. The CDR3 DNA reads as TGTGCCTGGAGGGACAGGGATAATTCACCCCTCCACTTT. The chain has TRBV30 and TRBJ1-6; 8 bases fit TRBD1. Germline V lookup: CDR1 GTSNPN, CDR2 SVGIG (reference sequence). The CDR3 consists of 13 residues. The V segment lost 3 bases and the J segment 5 bases; nucleotides outside the gene matches: 0.

The chain recombines TRBV5-1 with TRBJ2-5, with TRBD1 as a possible D gene (5 bases). The V and J ends lost 2 bases and 5 bases respectively, with 16 bases between them. The CDR3 loop spans 15 amino acids. The germline gives CDR1 SGHRS, CDR2 YFSETQ. DNA for the CDR3: TGCGCCAGCAGCTTTTTGGGGCTAGGTGGGGAGACCCAGTACTTC. Residues: CASSFLGLGGETQYF.

V and J are TRBV28 and TRBJ2-7, with TRBD1 matching over 8 bases. This CDR3 has 14 residues. Germline values: CDR1 MDHEN, CDR2 SYDVKM. The junction had 8 bases not matched to a gene; V was cut back by 4 bases and J by 6 bases. The CDR3 loop reads CASSSYRGSGEQYF. The CDR3 region has the DNA TGTGCCAGCAGTTCATACAGGGGGTCCGGCGAGCAGTACTTC.

The chain carries TRBV7-9 and TRBJ1-4, with 12 bases identical to TRBD1. The trim removed 8 bases at V and 7 bases at J, leaving 14 bases unmatched. CDR1 is SEHNR and CDR2 is FQNEAQ in the germline V gene (reference sequence). This CDR3 is 17 amino acids long. The CDR3 region has the DNA TGTGCCAGCCCCCAGGGACAGGGGGCGTCGGAGGGTGAAAAACTGTTTTTT. This codes for CASPQGQGASEGEKLFF. Variable domain in full (rest from reference TRBV7-9 and TRBJ1-4): DTGVSQNPRHKITKRGQNVTFRCDPISEHNRLYWYRQTLGQGPEFLTYFQNEAQLEKSRLLSDRFSAERPKGSFSTLEIQRTEQGDSAMYLCASPQGQGASEGEKLFFGSGTQLSVL.

This clone is a singleton in its sample. The rearrangement links TRBV25-1 to TRBJ1-3, with unresolved D. Germline CDR1 reads MGHDK; CDR2 reads SYGVNS. V lost 8 bases and J lost 0, with 14 bases in between. This CDR3 contains 15 residues. The CDR3 is CASSSSFTSGNTIYF. The CDR3 DNA reads as TGTGCCAGCTCGTCGAGCTTCACCTCTGGAAACACCATATATTTT.

This clone was recorded a few times. The germline gene is not matched at one end of the junction; a read error may be the cause. The chain links TRBV7-6 to TRBJ1-6, with D unresolved. The length of the CDR3 is 15 residues. The V gene's germline CDR1 is SGHVS and CDR2 FNYEAQ. CDR3: CASRLGKDPGSPLHF. The CDR3 DNA is TGTGCCAGCAGGTTAGGGAAGGACCCGGGGTCACCCCTCCACTTT.

This clone was observed a single time. This chain uses TRBV7-7 with TRBJ2-5, with 8 positions matching TRBD1. Per the germline V gene, CDR1 is SSHAT and CDR2 is FNYEAQ (reference sequence). CDR3 length: 12 amino acids. The CDR3 loop reads CAAGQGRETQYF. The CDR3 region has the DNA TGTGCGGCAGGACAGGGCAGAGAGACCCAGTACTTC.

This clone came up once. The V and J genes are TRBV5-1 and TRBJ1-6, with D possibly TRBD1 on 5 matching bases. The CDR3 is 19 amino acids. Trimming shortened V by 3 bases and J by 9 bases, and 28 bases separated the two germline ends. Germline V gene lookup returns CDR1 SGHRS and CDR2 YFSETQ. The CDR3 nucleotides are TGCGCCAGCAGCTCGGGACTTACCGGGACCGTTCAGTATCTTTCACCCCTCCACTTT. Translated, it gives CASSSGLTGTVQYLSPLHF.

The chain couples TRBV28 to TRBJ1-4; maybe TRBD1 (5 bases). V was shortened by 4 bases and J by 8 bases, with 14 bases between the two germline ends. The germline V gene has CDR1 MDHEN and CDR2 SYDVKM. CDR3 length: 14 amino acids. The CDR3 protein is CASSSTGLEEKLFF. In DNA, the CDR3 is TGTGCCAGCAGTTCAACGGGACTGGAGGAAAAACTGTTTTTT.

The sample holds a few counts of this clone. The rearrangement uses TRBV27 and TRBJ2-3, with a weak D call TRBD2 (6 bases). Germline V CDR1 and CDR2: MNHEY, SMNVEV (reference sequence). The CDR3 loop spans 13 amino acids. The V end lost 8 bases, the J end lost 0 bases, and 9 bases lay between the germline ends. The DNA of the CDR3 is TGTGCCAGCCGGGACTTTAGCACAGATACGCAGTATTTT. Its translation: CASRDFSTDTQYF.

This clone was counted a few times. The chain links TRBV6-1 to TRBJ1-3, with 7 nucleotides matching TRBD1. Unmatched junction bases numbered 9, after V lost 4 bases and J lost 0 bases. The CDR3 consists of 17 residues. Germline V gene sequence: CDR1 MNHNS, CDR2 SASEGT. CDR3 region: CASSVNPAGGSGNTIYF. The CDR3 coding sequence is TGTGCCAGCAGTGTGAACCCGGCAGGGGGCTCTGGAAACACCATATATTTT.

V is TRBV5-4 and J is TRBJ2-3; D not certain. V was shortened by 2 bases and J by 2 bases, with 9 bases between the two germline ends. The CDR3 runs 14 residues. The germline CDR1 and CDR2 sequences are SGHNT and YYREEE (reference sequence). CDR3 DNA: TGTGCCAGCAGCTTAGTTGAGGTCACAGATACGCAGTATTTT. It encodes CASSLVEVTDTQYF.

This clone was observed a handful of times. The chain links TRBV2 to TRBJ2-2; possibly TRBD1 for D (6 bases). Trimming cost V 7 bases and J 4 bases, with 16 bases left between them. The CDR3 spans 15 residues. The germline V gene encodes CDR1 SNHLY and CDR2 FYNNEI. CDR3 nucleotide sequence: TGTGCCAGCACCCCGAGAGGGGGACCCACCGGGGAGCTGTTTTTT. Translation: CASTPRGGPTGELFF.

The chain employs TRBV7-2 and TRBJ1-4; no reliable D call. Trimming left V 1 base short and J 7 bases short, with 16 bases between. Germline CDR1 SGHTA, CDR2 FQGNSA. The CDR3 is 16 amino acids. In nucleotides, the CDR3 is TGTGCCAGCAGCTTAGGAGGAGCGCGAGGCAGTGAAAAACTGTTTTTT. It codes for CASSLGGARGSEKLFF.

V and J are TRBV6-9 and TRBJ1-1; D call uncertain. CDR3 length: 18 amino acids. CDR1 MNHGY and CDR2 SVAAGI come from the germline V gene. V lost 0 bases and J 1 base, leaving 18 bases between the germline ends. CDR3 protein: CASSYSLSLFEGNTEAFF. Written as DNA, the CDR3 is TGTGCCAGCAGTTATTCCTTGAGTCTCTTCGAGGGGAACACTGAAGCTTTCTTT.

The J gene is TRBJ2-2, the V gene TRBV19; 9 bases match TRBD2. Germline loops: CDR1 LNHDA, CDR2 SQIVND (reference sequence). The CDR3 runs to 16 residues. The junction had 5 bases not matched to a gene; V was cut back by 6 bases and J by 0 bases. CDR3 in amino acids: CASRNPSGANTGELFF. The CDR3 DNA is TGTGCCAGTAGGAACCCTAGCGGGGCGAACACCGGGGAGCTGTTTTTT.

The V gene is TRBV27, the J gene TRBJ2-1, with 9 nucleotides matching TRBD1. J gave up 8 bases and V 5 bases, and 13 bases lay outside the gene matches. From germline, CDR1 is MNHEY and CDR2 SMNVEV (reference sequence). The CDR3 length is 16 residues. The CDR3: CASSLLGQGRRDEQFF. CDR3 DNA sequence: TGTGCCAGCAGTCTCTTGGGACAGGGAAGAAGGGATGAGCAGTTCTTC.

This sequence joins TRBV28 and TRBJ2-5, with 9 bases matching TRBD1. V was pared by 4 bases and J by 0 bases, with 6 bases of the junction left unmatched. In germline, CDR1 is MDHEN, CDR2 SYDVKM. CDR3 size: 16 residues. The chain's CDR3 is CASSSLGQGNQETQYF. CDR3 DNA sequence: TGTGCCAGCAGTTCCCTCGGACAGGGGAACCAAGAGACCCAGTACTTC.

This clone was picked up a small number of times. The chain is built from TRBV29-1 and TRBJ1-1, with TRBD1 matching over 8 bases. This CDR3 comprises 12 residues. The V gene's germline CDR1 is SQVTM and CDR2 ANQGSEA. V was clipped by 4 bases and J by 4 bases; unmatched bases: 2. In nucleotides, the CDR3 is TGCAGCGTTGGCAGGGGGCTCACTGAAGCTTTCTTT. Translation: CSVGRGLTEAFF.

This chain joins TRBV5-1 and TRBJ1-2; D is unclear. V gave up 0 bases and J gave up 1 base, with 7 bases separating them. Looked up from germline, CDR1 is SGHRS and CDR2 is YFSETQ. This CDR3 region has 14 residues. CDR3 in DNA: TGCGCCAGCAGCTTGGGGCAGAATAACTATGGCTACACCTTC. Translated, it gives CASSLGQNNYGYTF.